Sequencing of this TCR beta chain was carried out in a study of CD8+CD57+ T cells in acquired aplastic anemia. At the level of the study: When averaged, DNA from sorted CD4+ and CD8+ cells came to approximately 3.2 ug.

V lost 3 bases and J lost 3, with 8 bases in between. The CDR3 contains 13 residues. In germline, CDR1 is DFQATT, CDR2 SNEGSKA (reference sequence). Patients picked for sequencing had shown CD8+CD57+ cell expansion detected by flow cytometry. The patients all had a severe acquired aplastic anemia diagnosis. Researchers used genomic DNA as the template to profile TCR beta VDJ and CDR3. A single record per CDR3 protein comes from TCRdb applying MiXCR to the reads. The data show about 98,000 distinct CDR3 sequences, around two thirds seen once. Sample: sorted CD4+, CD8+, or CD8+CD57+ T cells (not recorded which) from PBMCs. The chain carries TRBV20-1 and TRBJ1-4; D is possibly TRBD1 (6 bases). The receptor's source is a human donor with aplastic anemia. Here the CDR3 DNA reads TGCAGTGCTAGTGGGGGGCCTAATGAAAAACTGTTTTTT. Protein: CSASGGPNEKLFF.